The TCR beta chain under discussion was sequenced for a study of T cell responses to AZD1222 COVID-19 vaccine. J gave up 3 bases and V 0 bases, and 10 bases lay outside the gene matches. CDR3 length: 18 amino acids. Per the germline V gene, CDR1 is SGHDT and CDR2 is YYEEEE. TCRdb keeps only in-frame clones here, not all; method: immunoSEQ multiplex PCR. The sample has about 140,000 clones, approximately 90% seen once; the top ten hold less than 1.5%. Findings of the study overall: Only 5 to 7 AZD1222 recipients were seropositive at baseline. Targets within unmutated variant regions were reportedly found for nearly half of spike-specific TCRs.

This clone was detected once. What it binds is unknown. The sample in question was peripheral blood, obtained 28 days after the second AZD1222 dose. V is TRBV5-6 and J is TRBJ2-3; 10 bases agree with TRBD2. The sequence came from an adult who received the AZD1222 COVID-19 vaccine. Written as DNA, the CDR3 is TGTGCCAGCAGCTTGGCATTGAGCGGGAGGGCCGGTACAGATACGCAGTATTTT. Its translation is CASSLALSGRAGTDTQYF. Supplemented by reference TRBV5-6 and TRBJ2-3, the full variable domain reads DAGVTQSPTHLIKTRGQQVTLRCSPKSGHDTVSWYQQALGQGPQFIFQYYEEEERQRGNFPDRFSGHQFPNYSSELNVNALLLGDSALYLCASSLALSGRAGTDTQYFGPGTRLTVL.